This TCR beta chain is drawn from a study of T-cell memory formation after mild COVID-19. Overall study context: Largely donor-specific sequence clusters came from a couple of donors.

TCRdb passed the 5' RACE reads through MiXCR, listing each CDR3 protein once. The sample carries approximately 150,000 distinct CDR3 sequences, under 25% recorded once. This CDR3 spans 19 amino acids. Germline V gene sequence: CDR1 MDHEN, CDR2 SYDVKM. With 2 bases removed from V and 6 bases from J, the gap between germline ends came to 29 bases. The sequencing input was PBMCs or a T cell subset sorted from them (not recorded which). V usage is TRBV28 and J usage is TRBJ2-7; perhaps TRBD1 as D (5 bases). The clonotype comes from an adult woman who had mild COVID-19 (a few samples of this study predate the infection). Cell type and time point are not known. CDR3 loop: CASSLRIGVTGPKFAEQYF. CDR3 in DNA: TGTGCCAGCAGTTTAAGGATTGGGGTAACAGGCCCCAAGTTCGCCGAGCAGTACTTC.